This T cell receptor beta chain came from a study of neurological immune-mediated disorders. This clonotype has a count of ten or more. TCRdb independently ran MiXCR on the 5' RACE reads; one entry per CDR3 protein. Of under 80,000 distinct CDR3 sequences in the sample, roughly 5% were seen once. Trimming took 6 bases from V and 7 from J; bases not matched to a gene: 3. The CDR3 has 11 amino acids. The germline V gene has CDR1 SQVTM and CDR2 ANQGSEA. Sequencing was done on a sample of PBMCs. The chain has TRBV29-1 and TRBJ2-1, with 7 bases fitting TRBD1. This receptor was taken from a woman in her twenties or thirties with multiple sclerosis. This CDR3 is CSVVTGNEQFF. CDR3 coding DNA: TGCAGCGTAGTGACAGGGAATGAGCAGTTCTTC.